This TCR beta chain is drawn from a study of Ad26.COV2.S vaccination and SARS-CoV-2 variants. General study results and limits: Vaccine and placebo groups showed comparable non-spike TCR breadth.

Concerning this clone itself: Its antigen is currently unknown.

The germline gives CDR1 LNHDA, CDR2 SQIVND (reference sequence). The CDR3 totals 16 residues. Trimming removed 3 bases from V and 0 bases from J, with 12 bases in between. Here immunoSEQ multiplex PCR was the method, and the copy in TCRdb shows in-frame clones only, minus some. The data contain about 440,000 clones, around 85% of them singletons. The treatment was: over 15 received Ad26.COV2.S at low or high dose, single or two shots; roughly five received placebo; per-sample allocation not given. Samples were taken on day 63 after the first vaccine or placebo injection. The sequence came from a person between 18 and 60 years old who received the Ad26.COV2.S COVID-19 vaccine or a placebo. The material was peripheral blood, obtained in a trial of Ad26.COV2.S vaccine versus placebo. The chain is built from TRBV19 and TRBJ2-1, with D hard to call. CDR3 amino acids: CASSIPLGSSYNEQFF. The CDR3 DNA is TGTGCCAGTAGTATCCCCCTTGGAAGCTCCTACAATGAGCAGTTCTTC.